This entry lists 28 T cell receptor beta chains sequenced from one sample in a study of shared clonotypes between healthy human individuals. The repertoire was sequenced with immunoSEQ multiplex PCR; TCRdb's copy has only in-frame clones and lacks some. The repertoire includes roughly 2,500,000 clones, approximately 93% of them detected once, and 0.35% to 0.45% sits in the top ten. The specimen was naive CD4+ T cells from PBMCs. Subset given: CD45RA+ positively selected. All receptors come from a man aged 18 to 35 in good health. Some clones in this sample may be carry-over from other donors' samples.

CDR3 in amino acids: CASSLGQAPTYEQYF. The DNA of the CDR3 is TGTGCCAGCAGTTTGGGACAGGCCCCTACTTACGAGCAGTACTTC. The rearrangement links TRBV7-3 to TRBJ2-7; 8 bases are shared with TRBD1. Trimming cost V 6 bases and J 4 bases; bases outside gene matches: 11. In germline, CDR1 is SGHTA, CDR2 FQGTGA. The CDR3 covers 15 residues.

Turning to this clone: Other DNA sequences in this specimen translate into the identical CDR3. The V and J genes are TRBV5-1 and TRBJ1-2; 8 bases align to TRBD1. Looked up from germline, CDR1 is SGHRS and CDR2 is YFSETQ. After removal of 4 bases from V and 3 bases from J, the junction contained 2 bases not matched to a gene. The CDR3 is made up of 13 amino acids. The CDR3 here is CASSPGQDYGYTF. The CDR3 nucleotides are TGCGCCAGCAGCCCGGGACAGGACTATGGCTACACCTTC.

This sequence joins TRBV10-3 and TRBJ2-7; no clear D gene. Germline assignment: CDR1 ENHRY and CDR2 SYGVKD. This CDR3 has 14 amino acids. V was clipped by 2 bases and J by 6 bases, with 14 bases between them. DNA for the CDR3: TGTGCCATCAGTGAGCCGCCAGCGTCAGGCGAGCAGTACTTC. Protein sequence: CAISEPPASGEQYF.

The rearrangement joins TRBV5-1 to TRBJ2-2, with a weak D call TRBD2 (5 bases). The CDR3 loop spans 14 amino acids. CDR1 and CDR2 from the germline V gene are SGHRS and YFSETQ. V was trimmed by 0 bases and J by 8 bases, leaving 11 bases between them. CDR3 bases: TGCGCCAGCAGCTTGGAATTGGGAGTGGGGGAGCTGTTTTTT. It encodes CASSLELGVGELFF.

The V call is TRBV2, the J call TRBJ2-5; no firm D call. The J call could be wrong; TRBJ2-7 is a better fit for the DNA end. The CDR3 runs 12 residues. CDR1 and CDR2 (germline): SNHLY, FYNNEI. The CDR3 spells CASSEALYEQYF. As DNA, the CDR3 is TGTGCCAGCAGTGAAGCGCTCTACGAGCAGTACTTC.

A few counts support this clone. The V and J genes are TRBV9 and TRBJ1-1; D is perhaps TRBD1 (6 bases). Trimming left V 5 bases short and J 5 bases short, with 10 bases between. Germline CDR1 reads SGDLS; CDR2 reads YYNGEE. This CDR3 spans 12 amino acids. Here the CDR3 reads CASSKRGTEAFF. The CDR3 region has the DNA TGTGCCAGCAGTAAAAGGGGGACTGAAGCTTTCTTT. The full variable domain, completed using reference TRBV9 and TRBJ1-1, is DSGVTQTPKHLITATGQRVTLRCSPRSGDLSVYWYQQSLDQGLQFLIQYYNGEERAKGNILERFSAQQFPDLHSELNLSSLELGDSALYFCASSKRGTEAFFGQGTRLTVV.

The genes are TRBV28 and TRBJ1-3; D unresolved. The CDR3 consists of 12 residues. Per the germline V gene, CDR1 is MDHEN and CDR2 is SYDVKM. The V gene lost 5 bases and the J gene lost 6 bases, with 8 bases spanning the gap. The CDR3 nucleotides read TGTGCCAGCAGTCCCCACCCAAACACCATATATTTT. It specifies CASSPHPNTIYF.

The CDR3: CASSPLAFGRAVEQYF. The CDR3 DNA is TGTGCCAGCAGCCCCTTAGCATTCGGGAGGGCCGTCGAGCAGTACTTC. J is TRBJ2-7 and V is TRBV7-9; TRBD2 matches 8 bases. The V and J ends lost 5 bases and 6 bases, in that order; junction bases with no gene match: 15. The CDR3 is 16 residues long. CDR1 and CDR2 from the germline V gene are SEHNR and FQNEAQ (reference sequence).

V usage is TRBV4-2 and J usage is TRBJ2-2; 7 bases map to TRBD2. The V and J ends lost 7 bases and 9 bases, in that order; junction bases with no gene match: 11. Germline CDR1 LGHNA, CDR2 YNFKEQ. The CDR3 is made up of 14 amino acids. In nucleotides, the CDR3 is TGTGCCAGCACGGGGGGAGGCGGGTCCCGGGAGCTGTTTTTT. Amino acid sequence: CASTGGGGSRELFF.

This chain uses TRBV2 with TRBJ1-1, with unresolved D. The V end was cut by 2 bases, the J end by 4 bases, with 11 bases between. Germline loops: CDR1 SNHLY, CDR2 FYNNEI. The CDR3 loop spans 14 amino acids. CDR3 sequence (DNA): TGTGCCAGCAGTGAACCGGGGTTTGGCACTGAAGCTTTCTTT. This encodes CASSEPGFGTEAFF.

The chain employs TRBV5-6 and TRBJ2-3; D unclear. The CDR3 has 12 residues. CDR1 and CDR2 (germline): SGHDT, YYEEEE. V was pared by 2 bases and J by 2 bases, with 3 bases between. DNA of the CDR3: TGTGCCAGCAGCTTAGACACAGATACGCAGTATTTT. The encoded protein is CASSLDTDTQYF.

Turning to this clone: The same CDR3 is also encoded by other DNA sequences in this sample. The gene calls are TRBV7-9 and TRBJ1-2; perhaps TRBD1 as D (5 bases). Trimming stripped 1 base from V and 4 bases from J, with 10 bases between. The germline CDR1 and CDR2 sequences are SEHNR and FQNEAQ (reference sequence). This CDR3 is 14 amino acids long. The CDR3 DNA reads as TGTGCCAGCAGCTTAGTGGCAGGGACCTATGGCTACACCTTC. Amino acid sequence: CASSLVAGTYGYTF. Supplemented by reference TRBV7-9 and TRBJ1-2, the full variable domain reads DTGVSQNPRHKITKRGQNVTFRCDPISEHNRLYWYRQTLGQGPEFLTYFQNEAQLEKSRLLSDRFSAERPKGSFSTLEIQRTEQGDSAMYLCASSLVAGTYGYTFGSGTRLTVV.

The chain is built from TRBV9 and TRBJ1-2; D is unclear. The CDR3 runs 15 residues. The germline V and J ends were trimmed by 0 bases and 5 bases, with 14 bases remaining between them. The germline gives CDR1 SGDLS, CDR2 YYNGEE. The chain's CDR3 is CASSVAGTSPYGYTF. For the CDR3, the DNA is TGTGCCAGCAGCGTAGCGGGCACCAGTCCGTATGGCTACACCTTC. The full variable domain, in which reference TRBV9 and TRBJ1-2 provide the parts outside the CDR3, is DSGVTQTPKHLITATGQRVTLRCSPRSGDLSVYWYQQSLDQGLQFLIQYYNGEERAKGNILERFSAQQFPDLHSELNLSSLELGDSALYFCASSVAGTSPYGYTFGSGTRLTVV.

The chain's CDR3 is CASSLYPGEYEQYF. In DNA form, the CDR3 reads TGTGCCAGCAGCTTGTATCCAGGGGAGTACGAGCAGTACTTC. The genes are TRBV5-8 and TRBJ2-7; a weak D match, TRBD1 (6 bases). In germline, CDR1 is SGHTS, CDR2 YDEGEE. The CDR3 is 14 residues long. Trimming left V 1 base short and J 4 bases short, with 12 bases between.

The chain uses TRBV7-9 and TRBJ2-3; D unclear. Germline values: CDR1 SEHNR, CDR2 FQNEAQ (reference sequence). The length of the CDR3 is 14 residues. Trimming took off 0 bases at V and 3 bases at J, with 7 bases between the two ends. CDR3 in amino acids: CASSLARVTDTQYF. DNA for the CDR3: TGTGCCAGCAGCTTAGCACGGGTTACAGATACGCAGTATTTT.

The chain joins TRBV10-1 to TRBJ2-7; perhaps TRBD2 as D (8 bases). Trimming shortened V by 5 bases and J by 6 bases, and 20 bases separated the two germline ends. Germline CDR1 and CDR2: WNHNN and SYGVQD (reference sequence). The CDR3 loop spans 15 amino acids. CDR3: CASSQRGLGGGEQYF. The CDR3 DNA reads as TGCGCCAGCAGTCAGAGGGGACTAGGGGGCGGCGAGCAGTACTTC.

The gene calls are TRBV6-6 and TRBJ1-5, with D possibly TRBD1 on 5 matching bases. CDR3 length: 14 residues. Germline V gives CDR1 MNHNY, CDR2 SVGAGI (reference sequence). The V end lost 9 bases, the J end lost 0 bases, and 12 bases lay between the germline ends. The CDR3 bases are TGTGCCAGTGGGGCGGGGAATAGCAATCAGCCCCAGCATTTT. It encodes CASGAGNSNQPQHF.

The rearrangement joins TRBV5-4 to TRBJ2-7; 14 bases map to TRBD2. This CDR3 region has 16 residues. Looked up from germline, CDR1 is SGHNT and CDR2 is YYREEE (reference sequence). V dropped 4 bases and J dropped 7; count of bases not matched to a gene: 10. CDR3 bases: TGTGCCAGCAGCCCCTCGGGACTAGCGGGAGCCGAAGAGCAGTACTTC. This translates into CASSPSGLAGAEEQYF.

V gene TRBV28 combines with J gene TRBJ2-2; TRBD2 aligns across 13 bases. The CDR3 is made up of 17 amino acids. J was trimmed by 7 bases and V by 7 bases; bases with no gene match: 12. The germline CDR1 and CDR2 sequences are MDHEN and SYDVKM. CDR3 bases: TGTGCCAGCACCCCCGGTGGACTAGCGGGAGAGGTCGGGGAGCTGTTTTTT. This codes for CASTPGGLAGEVGELFF.

This clone is a singleton in its sample. The chain recombines TRBV28 with TRBJ2-1; D uncertain. Germline V CDR1 and CDR2: MDHEN, SYDVKM. The V end was cut by 5 bases, the J end by 2 bases, with 16 bases between. This CDR3 comprises 16 residues. The CDR3 region is CASSPPTGITYNEQFF. The CDR3 nucleotides are TGTGCCAGCAGTCCCCCAACGGGTATTACCTACAATGAGCAGTTCTTC.

The J gene is TRBJ2-2, the V gene TRBV7-2; D not certain. Germline-derived CDR1 and CDR2 are SGHTA and FQGNSA. The CDR3 is made up of 12 amino acids. V shed 3 bases and J shed 6 bases, with 5 bases lying between them. The CDR3: CASSFPPGELFF. For the CDR3, the DNA is TGTGCCAGCAGCTTCCCCCCCGGGGAGCTGTTTTTT.

This chain links TRBV12-2 with TRBJ2-1; no DNA check was done on the table's D call, TRBD2. TRBV12-2 is an annotated pseudogene. CDR3 length equals 19 residues. CDR3 nucleotide sequence: TGTGCAAGTCGCTTAACTCCTCGGCTGAAGGGACTGGCCAACAATGAGCAGTTCTTC. This translates into CASRLTPRLKGLANNEQFF.

The rearrangement uses TRBV4-3 and TRBJ1-2; tentatively, D is TRBD1 (5 bases). This CDR3 has 14 residues. Trimming shortened V by 3 bases and J by 8 bases, and 16 bases separated the two germline ends. Germline CDR1 and CDR2: LGHNA and YSLEER. The CDR3 loop is CASSQEGRLGGYTF. In DNA, the CDR3 is TGCGCCAGCAGCCAGGAGGGGCGACTTGGGGGCTACACCTTC.

This clone was seen more than once but under ten times. The chain uses TRBV28 and TRBJ1-1; D is unclear. Germline V CDR1 and CDR2: MDHEN, SYDVKM. The length of the CDR3 is 14 residues. The V end lost 4 bases, the J end lost 9 bases, and 18 bases lay between the germline ends. DNA of the CDR3: TGTGCCAGCAGTTCCGGGCAGGATACGATCAAAGCTTTCTTT. Translated, it gives CASSSGQDTIKAFF.

In the case of this clone: This specimen includes other DNA sequences encoding the same CDR3. The chain couples TRBV5-1 to TRBJ2-1, with D unresolved. This CDR3 has 11 residues. The V gene's germline CDR1 is SGHRS and CDR2 YFSETQ. V lost 3 bases, J lost 4 bases, and 2 bases lay in between. The CDR3 here is CASSSYNEQFF. CDR3 nucleotide sequence: TGCGCCAGCAGCTCTTACAATGAGCAGTTCTTC.

The rearrangement joins TRBV6-4 to TRBJ2-1; 9 bases are shared with TRBD2. In germline, CDR1 is MRHNA, CDR2 SNTAGT. The CDR3 is 18 amino acids. After removal of 0 bases from V and 0 bases from J, the junction contained 6 bases not matched to a gene. CDR3 sequence (DNA): TGTGCCAGCAGTGACTCAGTAGCGGGAGCAACCTCCTACAATGAGCAGTTCTTC. Its protein is CASSDSVAGATSYNEQFF.

The chain uses TRBV5-4 and TRBJ1-1; a possible D gene is TRBD1 (6 bases). V was trimmed by 6 bases and J by 0 bases, leaving 18 bases between them. This CDR3 comprises 16 residues. Germline CDR1 is SGHNT and CDR2 is YYREEE (reference sequence). This chain's CDR3 is CASTMDVSGVNTEAFF. CDR3 in DNA: TGTGCCAGCACCATGGATGTCTCAGGGGTGAACACTGAAGCTTTCTTT.

As for this clone: Different DNA sequences within this sample yield the same CDR3. The rearrangement uses TRBV5-1 and TRBJ2-5; TRBD2 matches at 8 bases. The CDR3 has 15 amino acids. Germline CDR1 and CDR2: SGHRS and YFSETQ. J gave up 1 base and V 2 bases, and 4 bases lay outside the gene matches. This CDR3 reads CASSLAGTSQETQYF. The CDR3 nucleotides are TGCGCCAGCAGCTTAGCCGGGACTAGCCAAGAGACCCAGTACTTC.